One and the same sample provided the 7 T cell receptor beta chains below, sequenced in a study of blood T cell repertoires in COVID-19. Using immunoSEQ multiplex PCR, the repertoire was profiled, and TCRdb retains in-frame clones only, with some absent. Here the sample spans under 250,000 clones, around four fifths being singletons. Sequenced sample: peripheral blood. These receptors all stem from a man over 45 with active or convalescent COVID-19.

V gene TRBV19 combines with J gene TRBJ1-1, with a tentative D call TRBD1 (6 bases). The CDR3 is made up of 15 amino acids. Germline CDR1 reads LNHDA; CDR2 reads SQIVND (reference sequence). Trimming took off 7 bases at V and 2 bases at J, with 17 bases between the two ends. CDR3 sequence reads: CASTVQSTGNTEAFF. In DNA form, the CDR3 reads TGTGCCAGTACCGTCCAGTCGACAGGAAACACTGAAGCTTTCTTT.

V and J are TRBV28 and TRBJ1-1, with 7 bases lining up with TRBD1. V was pared by 5 bases and J by 3 bases, with 9 bases of the junction left unmatched. The germline CDR1 and CDR2 sequences are MDHEN and SYDVKM. The CDR3 totals 15 residues. CDR3 sequence (DNA): TGTGCCAGCAGTAGCCCCCGGGACAGTTACACTGAAGCTTTCTTT. As protein: CASSSPRDSYTEAFF.

CDR3 protein: CASSYASGGGTEAFF. The CDR3 coding sequence is TGTGCCAGCAGCTATGCGAGCGGGGGGGGCACTGAAGCTTTCTTT. The V gene is TRBV5-6, the J gene TRBJ1-1, with D possibly being TRBD1 (5 bases). CDR3 length: 15 amino acids. Trimming left V 3 bases short and J 4 bases short, with 16 bases between. The V gene's germline CDR1 is SGHDT and CDR2 YYEEEE.

The CDR3 region has the DNA TGTGCCAGCAGTTACTTCCGCGGGGGCGCGGAAGGCTACACCTTC. Translated: CASSYFRGGAEGYTF. The V gene is TRBV6-2 or TRBV6-3, the J gene TRBJ1-2; TRBD1 is a possible D gene (6 bases). The CDR3 covers 15 residues. Germline CDR1 and CDR2: MNHEY and SVGEGT. V was cut by 1 base and J by 8 bases, with 17 bases left in between.

A remark on this clone: Sequence at one end of the junction differs from germline and may be a read error. The chain carries TRBV20-1 and TRBJ2-3; 8 bases match TRBD1. Germline V lookup: CDR1 DFQATT, CDR2 SNEGSKA (reference sequence). This CDR3 is built from 8 residues. CDR3 sequence (DNA): TGCAGTGCTGATGACAGGGGCTTT. Translating gives CSADDRGF.

The rearrangement links TRBV6-1 to TRBJ1-3; D gene uncertain. CDR1 is MNHNS and CDR2 is SASEGT in the germline V gene. CDR3 length equals 16 residues. The V end was cut by 3 bases, the J end by 4 bases, with 16 bases between. Here the CDR3 DNA reads TGTGCCAGCAGTGAGAGCTCGGCGGGGATGGGAAACACCATATATTTT. The encoded protein is CASSESSAGMGNTIYF.

The chain joins TRBV21-1 to TRBJ2-2; TRBD2 was called by the table and not checked on the DNA. TRBV21-1 is described as a pseudogene. This CDR3 has 16 residues. CDR3 sequence reads: CASTDFGVLNTGELFF. The CDR3 coding sequence is TGTGCCAGCACCGACTTCGGGGTACTGAACACCGGGGAGCTGTTTTTT.